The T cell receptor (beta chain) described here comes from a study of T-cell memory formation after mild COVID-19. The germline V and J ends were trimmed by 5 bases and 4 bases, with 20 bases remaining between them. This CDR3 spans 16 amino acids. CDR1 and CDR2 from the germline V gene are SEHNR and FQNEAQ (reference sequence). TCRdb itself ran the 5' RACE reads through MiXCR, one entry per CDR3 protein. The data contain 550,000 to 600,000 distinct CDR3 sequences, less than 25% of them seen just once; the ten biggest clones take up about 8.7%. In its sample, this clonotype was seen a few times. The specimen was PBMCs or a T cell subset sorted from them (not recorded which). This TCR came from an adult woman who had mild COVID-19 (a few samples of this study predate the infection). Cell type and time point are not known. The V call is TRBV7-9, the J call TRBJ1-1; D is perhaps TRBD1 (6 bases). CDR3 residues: CASSNPQGLVGTEAFF. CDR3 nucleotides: TGTGCCAGCAGCAACCCACAGGGATTGGTGGGCACTGAAGCTTTCTTT.